This entry lists 20 T cell receptor beta chains sequenced from one sample in a study of blood T cell repertoires in COVID-19. The protocol was immunoSEQ multiplex PCR, while the TCRdb copy is restricted to in-frame clones and leaves out a portion. The data show around 370,000 clones, over 80% seen once. The specimen was peripheral blood. The receptor source for this set is a woman in her fifties or sixties with COVID-19, enrolled during active disease.

The rearrangement joins TRBV27 to TRBJ1-5; 10 bases map to TRBD1. V was pared by 6 bases and J by 6 bases, with 11 bases of the junction left unmatched. This CDR3 region has 16 residues. The germline V gene encodes CDR1 MNHEY and CDR2 SMNVEV (reference sequence). The CDR3 region is CASREHGQGVLQPQHF. CDR3 DNA: TGTGCCAGCAGGGAACACGGACAGGGGGTTCTTCAGCCCCAGCATTTT.

The CDR3 here is CASSILSTGNTEAFF. Here the CDR3 DNA reads TGTGCCAGTAGTATATTGTCGACAGGGAACACTGAAGCTTTCTTT. The chain links TRBV19 to TRBJ1-1; a possible D gene is TRBD1 (6 bases). The germline V gene encodes CDR1 LNHDA and CDR2 SQIVND (reference sequence). Trimming took off 2 bases at V and 1 base at J, with 11 bases between the two ends. The CDR3 has 15 residues. The full variable domain, rest sourced from reference TRBV19 and TRBJ1-1, is DGGITQSPKYLFRKEGQNVTLSCEQNLNHDAMYWYRQDPGQGLRLIYYSQIVNDFQKGDIAEGYSVSREKKESFPLTVTSAQKNPTAFYLCASSILSTGNTEAFFGQGTRLTVV.

The chain carries TRBV3-1 (or the pseudogene TRBV3-2) and TRBJ2-2; D not certain. Per the germline V gene, CDR1 is LGHDT and CDR2 is YNNKEL (reference sequence). V lost 3 bases to trimming and J lost 8 bases, with 10 bases between them. The CDR3 has 13 residues. CDR3 DNA sequence: TGTGCCAGCAGCCATAATTATGAGGGGGAGCTGTTTTTT. Translating it yields CASSHNYEGELFF.

The rearrangement joins TRBV5-1 to TRBJ2-1; 7 nucleotides agree with TRBD2. V dropped 4 bases and J dropped 8; count of bases not matched to a gene: 9. Germline CDR1 is SGHRS and CDR2 is YFSETQ. The CDR3 has 14 amino acids. The CDR3 nucleotides are TGCGCCAGCAGCCGGGTGCGGGAGCGGGATGAGCAGTTCTTC. Amino acids: CASSRVRERDEQFF.

This rearrangement joins TRBV7-2 to TRBJ2-5, with D unclear. CDR1 and CDR2 (germline): SGHTA, FQGNSA. The CDR3 is made up of 16 amino acids. Trimming took off 1 base at V and 2 bases at J, with 14 bases between the two ends. The CDR3 spells CASSLVGDPLQETQYF. The CDR3 region has the DNA TGTGCCAGCAGCTTAGTTGGAGACCCTCTACAAGAGACCCAGTACTTC.

The V and J genes are TRBV5-1 and TRBJ1-1; the match to TRBD1 covers 7 bases. Germline V gene data show CDR1 as SGHRS and CDR2 as YFSETQ. Trimming removed 5 bases from V and 8 bases from J; junction bases left unmatched: 12. CDR3 length: 14 residues. CDR3 sequence reads: CASRVIGTEKEAFF. As DNA, the CDR3 is TGCGCCAGCAGAGTGATAGGGACAGAGAAAGAAGCTTTCTTT.

J is TRBJ2-7 and V is TRBV28; 12 bases map to TRBD1. V gave up 7 bases and J gave up 7 bases; unmatched junction bases: 11. Per germline, CDR1 MDHEN and CDR2 SYDVKM. The length of the CDR3 is 15 residues. The CDR3, as DNA: TGTGCCAGCATCCCACCGGGACAGGGGGCTGGAGAGCAGTACTTC. Residues: CASIPPGQGAGEQYF.

The J gene is TRBJ1-2, the V gene TRBV19; possible D gene TRBD1, 5 bases. Trimming took 5 bases from V and 3 from J, leaving 7 bases between them. Germline CDR1 reads LNHDA; CDR2 reads SQIVND (reference sequence). This CDR3 region has 12 residues. CDR3 protein: CASSPGYYGYTF. CDR3 sequence (DNA): TGTGCCAGTAGTCCAGGGTACTATGGCTACACCTTC.

The V gene is TRBV11-2, the J gene TRBJ2-7; D unresolved. CDR1 and CDR2 (germline): SGHAT, FQNNGV. The CDR3 runs to 13 residues. The V gene lost 0 bases and the J gene lost 3 bases, with 6 bases spanning the gap. Here the CDR3 DNA reads TGTGCCAGCAGCTTAGAACCTATCTACGAGCAGTACTTC. It codes for CASSLEPIYEQYF.

The chain joins TRBV10-2 to TRBJ2-3; 9 bases fit TRBD1. The CDR3 length is 13 residues. Germline V gene data show CDR1 as WSHSY and CDR2 as SAAADI. The V segment lost 6 bases and the J segment 7 bases; nucleotides outside the gene matches: 5. CDR3 sequence reads: CASRPTGGHTQYF. Written as DNA, the CDR3 is TGCGCCAGCAGGCCGACAGGGGGACATACGCAGTATTTT.

This sequence joins TRBV18 and TRBJ1-4, with 7 bases aligning to TRBD1. The CDR3 is 13 amino acids. V dropped 4 bases and J dropped 7; count of bases not matched to a gene: 3. The germline V gene encodes CDR1 KGHSH and CDR2 LQKENI. The CDR3 bases are TGTGCCAGCTCACAACAGGGGAGTGAAAAACTGTTTTTT. It specifies CASSQQGSEKLFF.

This clone was seen just once. The rearrangement joins TRBV15 to TRBJ2-1; D not resolved. V was cut by 0 bases and J by 6 bases, with 9 bases left in between. Germline-derived CDR1 and CDR2 are LNHNV and YYDKDF (reference sequence). This CDR3 spans 14 amino acids. The CDR3, as DNA: TGTGCCACCAGCAGAGATTTCCCATCCAATGAGCAGTTCTTC. Protein product: CATSRDFPSNEQFF.

V usage is TRBV19 and J usage is TRBJ1-1, with D uncertain. CDR3 length: 14 amino acids. In germline, CDR1 is LNHDA, CDR2 SQIVND (reference sequence). Trimming pared 6 bases from V and 5 bases from J, leaving 16 bases between. CDR3 loop: CASRKTALRTEAFF. The CDR3 nucleotides are TGTGCCAGTAGAAAGACCGCTTTGAGGACTGAAGCTTTCTTT.

The chain links TRBV7-2 to TRBJ1-4; the match to TRBD1 covers 7 bases. The CDR3 runs 15 residues. V gave up 6 bases and J gave up 5 bases; unmatched junction bases: 9. Germline V CDR1 and CDR2: SGHTA, FQGNSA. The CDR3 coding sequence is TGTGCCAGCAGTCGGGGGGGACAGAGGAATGAAAAACTGTTTTTT. Its translation is CASSRGGQRNEKLFF. The full variable domain, rest sourced from reference TRBV7-2 and TRBJ1-4, is GAGVSQSPSNKVTEKGKDVELRCDPISGHTALYWYRQSLGQGLEFLIYFQGNSAPDKSGLPSDRFSAERTGGSVSTLTIQRTQQEDSAVYLCASSRGGQRNEKLFFGSGTQLSVL.

The chain has TRBV27 and TRBJ2-6, with D maybe TRBD2 (6 bases). From germline, CDR1 is MNHEY and CDR2 SMNVEV (reference sequence). The V end lost 10 bases, the J end lost 4 bases, and 11 bases lay between the germline ends. This CDR3 is 13 amino acids long. The CDR3 here is CATTSYGANVLTF. Written as DNA, the CDR3 is TGTGCCACCACTAGCTACGGGGCCAACGTCCTGACTTTC.

Comments on this clone: The same CDR3 can be traced to other DNA sequences in this sample. This chain uses TRBV18 with TRBJ1-2; 7 bases align to TRBD1. The V gene end was trimmed by 3 bases and the J gene end by 3 bases; junction bases not matched to a gene: 1. The length of the CDR3 is 13 residues. Germline V lookup: CDR1 KGHSH, CDR2 LQKENI. The CDR3, as DNA: TGTGCCAGCTCACCTGACAGGGACTATGGCTACACCTTC. Its protein is CASSPDRDYGYTF.

The chain uses TRBV2 and TRBJ1-1; D ambiguous. Germline lookup yields CDR1 SNHLY and CDR2 FYNNEI. The CDR3 length is 11 residues. With 4 bases removed from V and 8 bases from J, the gap between germline ends came to 8 bases. CDR3 loop: CASSAPREAFF. The DNA for the CDR3 is TGTGCCAGCAGTGCCCCCAGGGAAGCTTTCTTT.

This rearrangement joins TRBV12-3 or TRBV12-4 to TRBJ1-2, with D hard to call. CDR3 length: 11 residues. V lost 6 bases to trimming and J lost 1 base, with 3 bases between them. The CDR3 region has the DNA TGTGCCAGCAGACTTAACTATGGCTACACCTTC. Translation: CASRLNYGYTF.

V usage is TRBV5-1 and J usage is TRBJ2-1; TRBD2 matches 14 bases. This CDR3 comprises 17 residues. CDR1 is SGHRS, CDR2 YFSETQ, per germline. V was clipped by 3 bases and J by 6 bases; unmatched bases: 8. The DNA for the CDR3 is TGCGCCAGCAGCTCGGGACTAGCGGGAGTCCGAGTCAATGAGCAGTTCTTC. This sequence encodes CASSSGLAGVRVNEQFF.

Note on this clone: Germline and junction disagree at one end, which may indicate a read error. J is TRBJ2-4 and V is TRBV19; TRBD2 matches at 13 bases. Germline lookup yields CDR1 LNHDA and CDR2 SQIVND (reference sequence). The CDR3 is made up of 13 amino acids. The CDR3 region is CASSRGLAGTLDF. The CDR3 DNA reads TGTGCCAGTAGTAGGGGACTAGCGGGAACCCTGGACTTC. Full variable domain (rest looked up from reference TRBV19 and TRBJ2-4): DGGITQSPKYLFRKEGQNVTLSCEQNLNHDAMYWYRQDPGQGLRLIYYSQIVNDFQKGDIAEGYSVSREKKESFPLTVTSAQKNPTAFYLCASSRGLAGTLDFGAGTRLSVL.